A single sample gave rise to the 21 T cell receptor beta chains below, sequenced in a study of monozygotic twins with inflammatory bowel disease. TCRdb re-called the 5' RACE reads; one entry per CDR3 protein, DNA not given. There are 300,000 to 400,000 distinct CDR3 sequences in the sample, with 2% to 3% held by the top ten. What was sequenced was blood. These receptor sequences come from a human donor with ulcerative colitis or Crohn's disease, or a healthy co-twin of an affected twin (not recorded which).

The V gene is TRBV4-2, the J gene TRBJ2-7; TCRdb's D gene call, TRBD2, goes unchecked for lack of DNA. Germline values: CDR1 LGHNA, CDR2 YNFKEQ. The CDR3 extends over 15 amino acids. The CDR3 protein is CASSQERTSGYEQYF.

The chain couples TRBV5-1 to TRBJ2-2; with no DNA, the TCRdb D assignment of TRBD1 cannot be verified. This CDR3 region has 16 residues. Germline CDR1 and CDR2: SGHRS and YFSETQ. The CDR3 sequence: CASSLLGTGRQRELFF.

The chain employs TRBV28 and TRBJ2-7; TCRdb picks TRBD1, but there is no DNA to check that call. The germline V gene has CDR1 MDHEN and CDR2 SYDVKM. The CDR3 is 17 residues long. CDR3 sequence: CASSLISRDRGSYEQYF.

The genes are TRBV5-4 and TRBJ2-4; TCRdb's assignment of TRBD1 cannot be checked, as there is no DNA. From germline, CDR1 is SGHNT and CDR2 YYREEE (reference sequence). The CDR3 totals 16 residues. CDR3 protein: CASSSRRGEAKNIQYF.

V and J are TRBV20-1 and TRBJ2-7. This CDR3 comprises 12 residues. The germline V gene has CDR1 DFQATT and CDR2 SNEGSKA (reference sequence). This CDR3 reads CSARKVIYEQYF.

The chain uses TRBV7-2 and TRBJ2-5; TCRdb gives TRBD2 as the D gene, but with no DNA this cannot be confirmed. The CDR3 spans 15 residues. Germline assignment: CDR1 SGHTA and CDR2 FQGNSA. CDR3 loop: CASSLRLAVGETQYF.

The V gene is TRBV12-5, the J gene TRBJ2-5; the TRBD1 assignment by TCRdb is unverifiable without DNA. Germline values: CDR1 LGHNT, CDR2 FRNRAP. The CDR3 sequence is 15 residues long. CDR3 sequence reads: CASGLKGTAQETQYF.

The V and J genes are TRBV6-2 or TRBV6-3 and TRBJ1-5. Germline values: CDR1 MNHEY, CDR2 SVGEGT. The CDR3 is made up of 15 amino acids. CDR3 protein: CASSYPRGGNQPQHF.

This chain joins TRBV25-1 and TRBJ1-6; the D gene TCRdb calls, TRBD1, cannot be checked with no DNA. This CDR3 contains 14 residues. Germline V gives CDR1 MGHDK, CDR2 SYGVNS. The CDR3 here is CASSRGLDHSPLHF.

The chain links TRBV9 to TRBJ2-3; there is no DNA to check the TCRdb D call of TRBD1. The V gene's germline CDR1 is SGDLS and CDR2 YYNGEE. The length of the CDR3 is 15 residues. This CDR3 reads CASSVTVGGLDTQYF.

This chain links TRBV6-5 with TRBJ2-6. This CDR3 is 15 amino acids long. Germline V gene sequence: CDR1 MNHEY, CDR2 SVGAGI. The CDR3 loop is CASSWVNSGANVLTF.

The chain carries TRBV12-3 or TRBV12-4 and TRBJ1-5. This CDR3 has 15 amino acids. Here the CDR3 reads CASSLRQNSNQPQHF.

CDR3 amino acids: CATSDLCQEETYEQYF. The J gene is TRBJ2-7, the V gene TRBV24-1. Germline CDR1 and CDR2: KGHDR and SFDVKD. CDR3 length equals 16 residues.

The rearrangement joins TRBV20-1 to TRBJ2-3; TCRdb lists TRBD1, though no DNA is available to test this call. Germline V gene lookup returns CDR1 DFQATT and CDR2 SNEGSKA (reference sequence). This CDR3 is 12 amino acids long. CDR3 region: CSGTTRQGPQYF.

The chain employs TRBV4-3 and TRBJ2-7; the D gene TCRdb calls, TRBD1, cannot be checked with no DNA. Germline V gives CDR1 LGHNA, CDR2 YSLEER. The CDR3 loop spans 17 amino acids. This CDR3 reads CASSQEGTGSFPYEQYF.

The chain combines TRBV6-5 with TRBJ1-5. The germline CDR1 and CDR2 sequences are MNHEY and SVGAGI. This CDR3 region has 13 residues. CDR3: CASSYETNQPQHF.

This chain links TRBV3-1 with TRBJ1-2; the TCRdb D gene call, TRBD1, has no DNA to confirm it. Germline loops: CDR1 LGHDT, CDR2 YNNKEL (reference sequence). The CDR3 loop spans 17 amino acids. The CDR3: CASSQDKGGLSNYGYTF.

The chain carries TRBV12-3 or TRBV12-4 and TRBJ2-5; TCRdb names TRBD1, which stays unverified in the absence of DNA. There are 16 residues in the CDR3. CDR3 region: CASSLYGGVRQETQYF.

The chain joins TRBV18 to TRBJ1-6; the TRBD1 assignment by TCRdb is unverifiable without DNA. The germline CDR1 and CDR2 sequences are KGHSH and LQKENI. This CDR3 contains 15 residues. CDR3 sequence reads: CASSPRDSYNSPLHF.

The rearrangement uses TRBV7-2 and TRBJ2-7. There are 14 residues in the CDR3. Germline values: CDR1 SGHTA, CDR2 FQGNSA. CDR3 sequence reads: CASSLSSTLYEQYF.

The chain couples TRBV4-1 to TRBJ1-2; TCRdb outputs TRBD1, but without DNA this stays unchecked. CDR3 size: 13 residues. CDR1 MGHRA and CDR2 YSYEKL come from the germline V gene. The CDR3 loop is CASSQDPTGGYTF.